A selection of T cell receptor beta chains follows, all from one sample in a study of human T cells and chemical hapten exposure. TCRdb used MiXCR to reprocess the RACE reads, holding one entry per CDR3 protein. Altogether some 110,000 distinct CDR3 sequences are present, about 34% being singletons, with the ten largest covering roughly 3%. Sequenced material: whole blood, taken in connection with sensitization to the hapten diphenylcyclopropenone (DPC). The receptors were gathered from a man in his forties or fifties with alopecia areata. Some clones in this sample may be carry-over from other donors' samples. CDR3s include the opening cysteine and the closing phenylalanine or tryptophan. D genes are given only for firm matches. Rows may omit the clone size; those that give it use once, few, many or a size class.

d_call | j_call | clone_size | v_call | cdr3_aa | cdr3_nt
- | TRBJ2-3 | few | TRBV5-1 | CASSLVQGTSTDTQYF | TGCGCCAGCAGCTTGGTGCAGGGAACAAGCACAGATACGCAGTATTTT
- | TRBJ2-4 | - | TRBV28 | CASSRQSIQYF | TGTGCCAGCAGTCGACAGAGCATTCAGTACTTC
- | TRBJ2-3 | few | TRBV20-1 | CSARDPGRTDTQYF | TGCAGTGCTAGAGATCCCGGCCGAACAGATACGCAGTATTTT
- | TRBJ2-5 | - | TRBV29-1 | CSVTKTQETQYF | TGCAGCGTTACGAAGACCCAAGAGACCCAGTACTTC
- | TRBJ1-6 | - | TRBV19 | CASSPRGSRGSPLHF | TGTGCCAGTAGTCCTCGAGGGTCTCGCGGTTCACCCCTCCACTTT
TRBD1 | TRBJ1-1 | few | TRBV6-2/TRBV6-3 | CASSTGQGASEAFF | TGTGCCAGCAGTACGGGACAGGGGGCGTCTGAAGCTTTCTTT
- | TRBJ1-5 | - | TRBV12-3/TRBV12-4 | CASTSGVGQPQHF | TGTGCCAGCACGTCTGGAGTTGGGCAGCCCCAGCATTTT
- | TRBJ2-7 | - | TRBV28 | CASSLTVSSYEQYF | TGTGCCAGCAGTTTGACAGTCTCCTCCTACGAGCAGTACTTC
TRBD2 | TRBJ2-3 | - | TRBV20-1 | CSARGLAGGTSTDTQYF | TGCAGTGCTAGAGGACTAGCGGGAGGCACTAGCACAGATACGCAGTATTTT
- | TRBJ2-3 | - | TRBV6-5 | CASSLLGSPPTDTQYF | TGTGCCAGCAGTCTATTAGGGAGCCCGCCGACAGATACGCAGTATTTT
- | TRBJ2-3 | few | TRBV9 | CASSLSRDGTDTQYF | TGTGCCAGCAGTCTCTCGCGGGATGGCACAGATACGCAGTATTTT
- | TRBJ1-6 | once | TRBV10-3 | CATHSSYNSPLHF | TGTGCCACCCACAGCTCCTATAATTCACCCCTCCACTTT
- | TRBJ2-5 | - | TRBV27 | CASSPPWGTQYF | TGTGCCAGCAGTCCCCCGTGGGGTACCCAGTACTTC
TRBD2 | TRBJ2-1 | - | TRBV20-1 | CSARDLLAGTYNEQFF | TGCAGTGCTAGAGATTTATTAGCGGGAACTTACAATGAGCAGTTCTTC
- | TRBJ1-6 | - | TRBV20-1 | CSARAGGGRNSPLHF | TGCAGTGCTAGAGCTGGGGGTGGCAGAAATTCACCCCTCCACTTT
- | TRBJ2-5 | many | TRBV12-3/TRBV12-4 | CASSFNLGGETQYF | TGTGCCAGCAGTTTTAACCTAGGCGGAGAGACCCAGTACTTC
TRBD1 | TRBJ2-5 | few | TRBV24-1 | CATSDPRLGQGQETQYF | TGTGCCACCAGTGATCCCCGGCTGGGACAGGGTCAAGAGACCCAGTACTTC
TRBD1 | TRBJ2-7 | once | TRBV6-5 | CASSSGQGVEQYF | TGTGCCAGCAGTTCAGGACAGGGCGTAGAGCAGTACTTC
- | TRBJ1-3 | few | TRBV6-1 | CASTQVLPNTIYF | TGTGCCAGCACCCAGGTGCTTCCAAACACCATATATTTT
TRBD1 | TRBJ2-5 | - | TRBV18 | CASSLDRGQETQYF | TGTGCCAGCTCACTCGACAGGGGACAAGAGACCCAGTACTTC
TRBD2 | TRBJ2-3 | many | TRBV29-1 | CSVYLAVTDTQYF | TGCAGCGTTTACCTAGCGGTCACAGATACGCAGTATTTT
- | TRBJ1-5 | - | TRBV11-2 | CASSSARGVSNQPQHF | TGTGCCAGCAGCTCCGCTAGGGGGGTTAGCAATCAGCCCCAGCATTTT
- | TRBJ2-1 | - | TRBV29-1 | CSVEKFRGTNEQFF | TGCAGCGTTGAGAAGTTCAGGGGAACTAATGAGCAGTTCTTC
- | TRBJ2-3 | - | TRBV11-2 | CASSFRRELLDTQYF | TGTGCCAGCAGCTTTCGACGCGAACTTCTCGATACGCAGTATTTT
- | TRBJ2-5 | - | TRBV6-2/TRBV6-3 | CASSWTSQETQYF | TGTGCCAGCAGTTGGACCAGCCAAGAGACCCAGTACTTC
- | TRBJ1-5 | few | TRBV29-1 | CSVMTSQAQPQHF | TGCAGCGTTATGACAAGCCAAGCACAGCCCCAGCATTTT
- | TRBJ2-3 | - | TRBV9 | CASSVSQDTQYF | TGTGCCAGCAGCGTTTCCCAGGATACGCAGTATTTT
TRBD1 | TRBJ2-2 | - | TRBV20-1 | CSAQDDRVTGELFF | TGCAGTGCCCAAGACGACAGGGTAACCGGGGAGCTGTTTTTT
- | TRBJ1-4 | - | TRBV5-1 | CASSFSTGNEKLFF | TGCGCCAGCAGCTTTAGCACCGGTAATGAAAAACTGTTTTTT
- | TRBJ1-6 | - | TRBV5-4 | CASTEQDSASPLHF | TGTGCCAGCACCGAACAGGATTCAGCATCACCCCTCCACTTT
TRBD1 | TRBJ2-3 | - | TRBV6-5 | CASSSSTTGGADTQYF | TGTGCCAGCAGTTCATCTACGACAGGGGGCGCGGATACGCAGTATTTT
- | TRBJ2-6 | few | TRBV28 | CASRSSGGRSGANVLTF | TGTGCCAGCAGGTCATCCGGGGGAAGGTCTGGGGCCAACGTCCTGACTTTC
- | TRBJ1-1 | few | TRBV12-3/TRBV12-4 | CASTDNMNTEAFF | TGTGCCAGCACGGACAATATGAACACTGAAGCTTTCTTT
- | TRBJ2-5 | - | TRBV5-1 | CASSYTGVGETQYF | TGCGCCAGCAGCTATACAGGTGTCGGAGAGACCCAGTACTTC
- | TRBJ2-3 | - | TRBV29-1 | CSVEVIKGADTQYF | TGCAGCGTTGAGGTGATTAAAGGGGCAGATACGCAGTATTTT
TRBD2 | TRBJ2-1 | many | TRBV29-1 | CSGDLAGYYNEQFF | TGCAGCGGGGATCTAGCGGGGTACTACAATGAGCAGTTCTTC
- | TRBJ1-1 | - | TRBV12-3/TRBV12-4 | CASSFRGKGEAFF | TGTGCCAGCAGTTTTAGGGGCAAAGGTGAAGCTTTCTTT
TRBD2 | TRBJ2-5 | - | TRBV29-1 | CSANRGEGETQYF | TGCAGCGCAAACCGAGGGGAGGGGGAGACCCAGTACTTC
- | TRBJ2-1 | few | TRBV7-9 | CASSSPPKEFTYNEQFF | TGTGCCAGCAGCTCCCCCCCAAAAGAGTTCACCTACAATGAGCAGTTCTTC
- | TRBJ2-3 | few | TRBV27 | CASSFVITDTQYF | TGTGCCAGCAGTTTTGTAATCACAGATACGCAGTATTTT
- | TRBJ2-2 | - | TRBV9 | CASSVEYFGELFF | TGTGCCAGCAGCGTAGAGTATTTCGGGGAGCTGTTTTTT
- | TRBJ1-2 | - | TRBV3-1 | CASSQGSANYGYTF | TGTGCCAGCAGCCAAGGAAGTGCTAACTATGGCTACACCTTC
TRBD1 | TRBJ2-5 | - | TRBV20-1 | CSASPFGTGGIWETQYF | TGCAGTGCTAGCCCCTTTGGAACAGGGGGCATCTGGGAGACCCAGTACTTC
- | TRBJ1-2 | - | TRBV2 | CASSDPEHYGYTF | TGTGCCAGCAGTGATCCGGAGCACTATGGCTACACCTTC
TRBD2 | TRBJ2-5 | - | TRBV4-3 | CASSQVWGGYETQYF | TGCGCCAGCAGCCAAGTCTGGGGAGGGTACGAGACCCAGTACTTC
TRBD2 | TRBJ2-1 | few | TRBV6-2/TRBV6-3 | CASSTGLAEHNEQFF | TGTGCCAGCAGTACGGGACTAGCGGAACACAATGAGCAGTTCTTC
TRBD2 | TRBJ2-7 | few | TRBV2 | CASSETWATSGRARQYF | TGTGCCAGCAGTGAAACCTGGGCGACTAGCGGGAGGGCCCGGCAGTACTTC
- | TRBJ2-1 | few | TRBV4-3 | CASSPEKDFLAQFF | TGTGCCAGCAGCCCAGAAAAGGACTTTCTGGCGCAGTTCTTC
- | TRBJ1-3 | - | TRBV4-3 | CASSQIQFVRSGNTIYF | TGCGCCAGCAGCCAAATACAGTTCGTTAGGTCTGGAAACACCATATATTTT
TRBD2 | TRBJ2-3 | - | TRBV3-1 | CASSHSGRKGGGTDTQYF | TGTGCCAGCAGCCATAGCGGGAGAAAGGGAGGAGGCACAGATACGCAGTATTTT
TRBD2 | TRBJ2-4 | few | TRBV4-1 | CASSRGGIARTGDIQYF | TGCGCCAGCAGCCGGGGGGGGATAGCGCGAACGGGGGACATTCAGTACTTC
- | TRBJ2-5 | - | TRBV11-2 | CASSQGRLSQETQYF | TGTGCCAGCAGCCAGGGGCGGCTTAGCCAAGAGACCCAGTACTTC
- | TRBJ2-1 | - | TRBV29-1 | CSTVDRSGYNEQFF | TGCAGCACAGTTGATCGGAGCGGCTACAATGAGCAGTTCTTC
- | TRBJ2-3 | few | TRBV29-1 | CSVASSGGTDTQYF | TGCAGCGTTGCATCCAGCGGAGGCACAGATACGCAGTATTTT
- | TRBJ2-5 | - | TRBV29-1 | CSVVRAGQETQYF | TGCAGCGTTGTGCGAGCGGGCCAAGAGACCCAGTACTTC
- | TRBJ2-1 | few | TRBV2 | CASSPRRNEQFF | TGTGCCAGCAGTCCCCGGCGCAATGAGCAGTTCTTC
TRBD1 | TRBJ1-1 | - | TRBV6-5 | CASSYRTGNTEAFF | TGTGCCAGCAGTTACCGGACAGGGAACACTGAAGCTTTCTTT
- | TRBJ2-3 | few | TRBV6-2/TRBV6-3 | CASERDTDTQYF | TGTGCCAGCGAGAGGGACACAGATACGCAGTATTTT
- | TRBJ1-5 | - | TRBV20-1 | CSASRANQPQHF | TGCAGTGCTAGCAGGGCCAATCAGCCCCAGCATTTT